The 6 T cell receptor beta chains below come from one sample, sequenced in a study of shared clonotypes between healthy human individuals. Using immunoSEQ multiplex PCR, the repertoire was profiled, and TCRdb retains in-frame clones only, with some absent. The sample shows 300,000 to 350,000 clones, about 70% of them seen only once. The sequenced material came from memory CD4+ T cells sorted from blood. The subset was: CD45RA-negative fraction. The receptors were sampled from a man aged 25 to 45 in good health.

The chain couples TRBV10-1 to TRBJ2-3, with D perhaps matching TRBD2 (5 bases). There are 13 residues in the CDR3. The germline CDR1 and CDR2 sequences are WNHNN and SYGVQD (reference sequence). V was pared by 6 bases and J by 6 bases, with 13 bases between. The CDR3: CASSSGRRDTQYF. As DNA, the CDR3 is TGCGCCAGCAGCAGCGGACGGAGGGATACGCAGTATTTT.

The chain links TRBV9 to TRBJ2-2; unclear D gene. The V gene's germline CDR1 is SGDLS and CDR2 YYNGEE. The CDR3 has 14 amino acids. Trimming took 3 bases from V and 8 from J, leaving 14 bases between them. The chain's CDR3 is CASSARAFEGELFF. Here the CDR3 DNA reads TGTGCCAGCAGCGCTAGGGCGTTTGAGGGGGAGCTGTTTTTT.

On this clone itself: One end of the junction is discordant with germline, which a read error may explain. The genes are TRBV6-4 and TRBJ1-3; possible D gene TRBD1, 5 bases. The germline gives CDR1 MRHNA, CDR2 SNTAGT. The CDR3 runs 14 residues. The CDR3 DNA reads as TGTGCCAGCAGGCCAAAGTACACCGGGACGGGCCTACTTTTT. Its translation is CASRPKYTGTGLLF.

The rearrangement joins TRBV18 to TRBJ2-6; D is unclear. This CDR3 has 18 amino acids. The V gene lost 1 base and the J gene lost 0 bases, with 13 bases spanning the gap. Per germline, CDR1 KGHSH and CDR2 LQKENI. CDR3 DNA: TGTGCCAGCTCACCACGCCAGCAGTTAGTCTCTGGGGCCAACGTCCTGACTTTC. It is translated as CASSPRQQLVSGANVLTF.

The chain carries TRBV5-1 and TRBJ2-7; 9 nucleotides match TRBD1. CDR3 length: 14 amino acids. Germline lookup yields CDR1 SGHRS and CDR2 YFSETQ. Trimming cost V 1 base and J 5 bases; bases outside gene matches: 4. CDR3 nucleotide sequence: TGCGCCAGCAGCTTGCGGGACAGGGACGACGAGCAGTACTTC. Protein sequence: CASSLRDRDDEQYF.

CDR3 in amino acids: CASSEGQGEILHEQFF. In DNA form, the CDR3 reads TGTGCCAGCAGTGAAGGGCAGGGGGAGATTTTACATGAGCAGTTCTTC. V usage is TRBV2 and J usage is TRBJ2-1; 7 bases fit TRBD1. Per germline, CDR1 SNHLY and CDR2 FYNNEI. V lost 1 base and J lost 8; bases outside the gene matches: 11. The CDR3 spans 16 residues.